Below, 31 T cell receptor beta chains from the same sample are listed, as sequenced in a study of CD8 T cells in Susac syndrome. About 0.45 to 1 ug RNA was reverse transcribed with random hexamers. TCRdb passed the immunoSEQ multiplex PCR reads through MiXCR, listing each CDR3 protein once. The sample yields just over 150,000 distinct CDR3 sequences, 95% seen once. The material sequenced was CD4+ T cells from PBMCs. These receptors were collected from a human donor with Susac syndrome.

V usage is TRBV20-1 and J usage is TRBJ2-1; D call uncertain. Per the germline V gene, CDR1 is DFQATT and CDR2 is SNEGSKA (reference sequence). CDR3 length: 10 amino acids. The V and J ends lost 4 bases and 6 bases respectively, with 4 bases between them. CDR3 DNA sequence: TGCAGTGCTACCGCCAATGAGCAGTTCTTC. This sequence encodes CSATANEQFF.

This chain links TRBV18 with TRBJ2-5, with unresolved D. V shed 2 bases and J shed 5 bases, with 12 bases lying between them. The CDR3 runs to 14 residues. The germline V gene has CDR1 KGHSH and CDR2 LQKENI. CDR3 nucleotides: TGTGCCAGCTCACCATACGCCAGTAGTGAGACCCAGTACTTC. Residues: CASSPYASSETQYF. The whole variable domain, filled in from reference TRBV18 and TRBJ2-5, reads NAGVMQNPRHLVRRRGQEARLRCSPMKGHSHVYWYRQLPEEGLKFMVYLQKENIIDESGMPKERFSAEFPKEGPSILRIQQVVRGDSAAYFCASSPYASSETQYFGPGTRLLVL.

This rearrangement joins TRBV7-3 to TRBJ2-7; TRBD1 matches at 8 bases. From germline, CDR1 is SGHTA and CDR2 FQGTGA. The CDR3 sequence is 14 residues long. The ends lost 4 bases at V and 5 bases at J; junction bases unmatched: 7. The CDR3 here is CASSYGTGHDEQYF. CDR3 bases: TGTGCCAGCAGCTACGGGACAGGCCACGACGAGCAGTACTTC.

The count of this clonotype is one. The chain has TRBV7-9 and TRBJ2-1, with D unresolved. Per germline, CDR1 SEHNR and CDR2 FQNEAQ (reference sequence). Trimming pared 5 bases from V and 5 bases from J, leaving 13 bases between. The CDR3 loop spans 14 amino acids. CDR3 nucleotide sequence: TGTGCCAGCAGCCCCGAAAGAGTCCACAATGAGCAGTTCTTC. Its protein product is CASSPERVHNEQFF. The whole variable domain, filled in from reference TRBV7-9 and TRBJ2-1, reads DTGVSQNPRHKITKRGQNVTFRCDPISEHNRLYWYRQTLGQGPEFLTYFQNEAQLEKSRLLSDRFSAERPKGSFSTLEIQRTEQGDSAMYLCASSPERVHNEQFFGPGTRLTVL.

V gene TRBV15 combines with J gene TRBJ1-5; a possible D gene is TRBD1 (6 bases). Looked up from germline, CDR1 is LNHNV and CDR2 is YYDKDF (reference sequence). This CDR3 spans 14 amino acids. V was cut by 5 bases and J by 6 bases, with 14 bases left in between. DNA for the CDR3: TGTGCCACCAGCTTAAAAACAGGGTTTCAGCCCCAGCATTTT. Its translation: CATSLKTGFQPQHF.

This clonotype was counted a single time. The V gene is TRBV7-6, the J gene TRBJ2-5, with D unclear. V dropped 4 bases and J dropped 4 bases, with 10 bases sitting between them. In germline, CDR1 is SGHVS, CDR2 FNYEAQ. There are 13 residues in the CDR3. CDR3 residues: CASSSLGLETQYF. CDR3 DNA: TGTGCCAGCAGCTCCTTGGGCCTAGAGACCCAGTACTTC.

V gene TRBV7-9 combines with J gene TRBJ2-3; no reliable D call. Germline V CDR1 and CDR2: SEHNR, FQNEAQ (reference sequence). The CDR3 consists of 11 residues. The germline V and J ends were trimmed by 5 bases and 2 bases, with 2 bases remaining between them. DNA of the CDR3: TGTGCCAGCAGCAACACAGATACGCAGTATTTT. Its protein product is CASSNTDTQYF.

This CDR3 is CASSRVSGGATKQYF. In nucleotides, the CDR3 is TGTGCCAGCAGCCGAGTAAGCGGGGGGGCAACGAAGCAGTACTTC. This rearrangement joins TRBV3-1 to TRBJ2-7; TRBD2 matches at 10 bases. The CDR3 runs 15 residues. Germline values: CDR1 LGHDT, CDR2 YNNKEL (reference sequence). With 4 bases clipped from V and 8 bases from J, the junction kept 11 bases outside the gene matches.

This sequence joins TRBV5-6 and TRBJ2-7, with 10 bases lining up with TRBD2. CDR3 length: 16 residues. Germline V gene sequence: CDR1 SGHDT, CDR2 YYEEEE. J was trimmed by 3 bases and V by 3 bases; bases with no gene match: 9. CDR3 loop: CASSSQPGLAYYEQYF. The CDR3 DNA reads TGTGCCAGCAGCTCCCAACCGGGACTAGCGTACTACGAGCAGTACTTC.

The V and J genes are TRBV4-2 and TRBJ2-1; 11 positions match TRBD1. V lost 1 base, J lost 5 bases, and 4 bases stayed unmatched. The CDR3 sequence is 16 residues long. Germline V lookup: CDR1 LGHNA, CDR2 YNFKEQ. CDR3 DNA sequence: TGTGCCAGCAGCCAAGCCCCGGGACAGGGGGACAATGAGCAGTTCTTC. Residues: CASSQAPGQGDNEQFF.

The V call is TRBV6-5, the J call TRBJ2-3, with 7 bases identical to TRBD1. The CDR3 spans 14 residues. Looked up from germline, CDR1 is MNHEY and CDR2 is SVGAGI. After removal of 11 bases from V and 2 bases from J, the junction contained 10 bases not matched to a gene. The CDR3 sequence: CAASRGLNTDTQYF. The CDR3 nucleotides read TGTGCCGCCTCGAGGGGGCTAAACACAGATACGCAGTATTTT.

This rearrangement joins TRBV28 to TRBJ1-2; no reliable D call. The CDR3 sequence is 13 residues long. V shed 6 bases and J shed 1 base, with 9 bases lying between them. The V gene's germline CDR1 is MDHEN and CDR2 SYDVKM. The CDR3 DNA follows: TGTGCCAGCAGGCGTCCCGATAACTATGGCTACACCTTC. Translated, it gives CASRRPDNYGYTF.

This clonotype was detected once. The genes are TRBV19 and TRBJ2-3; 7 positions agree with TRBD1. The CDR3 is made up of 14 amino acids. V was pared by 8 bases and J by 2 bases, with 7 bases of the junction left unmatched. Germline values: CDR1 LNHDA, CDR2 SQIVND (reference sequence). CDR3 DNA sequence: TGTGCCAGTCAGGACAGGCCCCTCACAGATACGCAGTATTTT. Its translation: CASQDRPLTDTQYF. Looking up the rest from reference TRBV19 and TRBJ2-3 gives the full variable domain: DGGITQSPKYLFRKEGQNVTLSCEQNLNHDAMYWYRQDPGQGLRLIYYSQIVNDFQKGDIAEGYSVSREKKESFPLTVTSAQKNPTAFYLCASQDRPLTDTQYFGPGTRLTVL.

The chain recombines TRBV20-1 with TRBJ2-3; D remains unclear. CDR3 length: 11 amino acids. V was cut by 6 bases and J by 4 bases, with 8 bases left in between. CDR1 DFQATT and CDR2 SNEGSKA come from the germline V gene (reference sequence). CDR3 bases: TGCAGTGCCACCCCCGCAGATACGCAGTATTTT. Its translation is CSATPADTQYF.

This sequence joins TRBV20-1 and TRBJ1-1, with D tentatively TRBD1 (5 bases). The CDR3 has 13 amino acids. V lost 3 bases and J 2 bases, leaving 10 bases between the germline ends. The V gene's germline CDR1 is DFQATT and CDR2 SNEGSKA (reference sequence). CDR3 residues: CSASETDNTEAFF. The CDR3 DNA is TGCAGTGCTAGTGAGACAGACAACACTGAAGCTTTCTTT.

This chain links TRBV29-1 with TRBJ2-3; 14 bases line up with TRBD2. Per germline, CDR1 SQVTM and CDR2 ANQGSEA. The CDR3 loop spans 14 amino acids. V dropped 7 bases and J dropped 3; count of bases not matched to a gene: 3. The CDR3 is CSGRLAGGTDTQYF. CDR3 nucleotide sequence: TGCAGCGGCCGACTAGCGGGGGGGACAGATACGCAGTATTTT.

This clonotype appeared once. This CDR3 reads CASSLDRAFTDTQYF. DNA for the CDR3: TGTGCCAGCAGCCTGGACAGGGCTTTCACAGATACGCAGTATTTT. The chain couples TRBV5-4 to TRBJ2-3, with 8 bases aligning to TRBD1. Germline trimming cut 4 bases from V and 2 bases from J; bases unmatched to any gene: 6. From germline, CDR1 is SGHNT and CDR2 YYREEE (reference sequence). The CDR3 runs to 15 residues.

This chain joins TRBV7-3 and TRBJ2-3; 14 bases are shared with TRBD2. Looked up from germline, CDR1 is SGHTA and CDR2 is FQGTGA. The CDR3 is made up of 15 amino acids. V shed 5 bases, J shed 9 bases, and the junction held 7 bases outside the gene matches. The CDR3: CASSRLAGGQSTQYF. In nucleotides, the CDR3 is TGTGCCAGCAGCCGACTAGCGGGGGGGCAGTCAACGCAGTATTTT.

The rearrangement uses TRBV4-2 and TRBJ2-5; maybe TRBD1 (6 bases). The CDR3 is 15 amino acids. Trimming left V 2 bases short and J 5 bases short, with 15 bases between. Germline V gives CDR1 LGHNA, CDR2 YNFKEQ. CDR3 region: CASSQLVERGETQYF. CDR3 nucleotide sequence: TGTGCCAGCAGCCAACTCGTGGAGAGGGGGGAGACCCAGTACTTC.

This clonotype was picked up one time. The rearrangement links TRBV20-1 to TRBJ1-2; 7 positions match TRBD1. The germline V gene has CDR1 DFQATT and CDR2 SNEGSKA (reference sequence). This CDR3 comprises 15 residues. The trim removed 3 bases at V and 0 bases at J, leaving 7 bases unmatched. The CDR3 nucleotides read TGCAGTGCTAGTTCGGTAGGGGGCACTAACTATGGCTACACCTTC. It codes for CSASSVGGTNYGYTF.

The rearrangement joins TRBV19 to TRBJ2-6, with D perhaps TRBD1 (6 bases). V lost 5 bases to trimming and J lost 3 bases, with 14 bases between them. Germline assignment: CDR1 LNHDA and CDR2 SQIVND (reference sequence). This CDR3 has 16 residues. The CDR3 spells CASSSQPGVGANVLTF. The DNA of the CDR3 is TGTGCCAGTAGTTCGCAACCAGGGGTTGGGGCCAACGTCCTGACTTTC. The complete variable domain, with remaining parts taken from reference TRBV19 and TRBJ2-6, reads DGGITQSPKYLFRKEGQNVTLSCEQNLNHDAMYWYRQDPGQGLRLIYYSQIVNDFQKGDIAEGYSVSREKKESFPLTVTSAQKNPTAFYLCASSSQPGVGANVLTFGAGSRLTVL.

This chain's CDR3 is CASTREGNIQYF. The CDR3, as DNA: TGTGCCAGCACCCGGGAGGGAAACATTCAGTACTTC. This rearrangement joins TRBV12-3 or TRBV12-4 to TRBJ2-4; TRBD2 agrees at 8 bases. This CDR3 region has 12 residues. Germline trimming cut 7 bases from V and 6 bases from J; bases unmatched to any gene: 2.

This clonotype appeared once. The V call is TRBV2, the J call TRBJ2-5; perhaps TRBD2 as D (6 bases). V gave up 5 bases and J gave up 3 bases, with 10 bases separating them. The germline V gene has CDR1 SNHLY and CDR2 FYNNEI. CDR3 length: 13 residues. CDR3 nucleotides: TGTGCCAGCAGTAGTGGAGGGAAAGAGACCCAGTACTTC. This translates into CASSSGGKETQYF.

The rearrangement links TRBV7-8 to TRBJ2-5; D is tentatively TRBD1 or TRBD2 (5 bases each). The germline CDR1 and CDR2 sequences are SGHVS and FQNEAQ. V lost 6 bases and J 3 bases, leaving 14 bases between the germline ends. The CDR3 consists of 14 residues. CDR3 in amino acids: CASSPVRGEETQYF. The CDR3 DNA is TGTGCCAGCAGTCCCGTCAGAGGGGAAGAGACCCAGTACTTC.

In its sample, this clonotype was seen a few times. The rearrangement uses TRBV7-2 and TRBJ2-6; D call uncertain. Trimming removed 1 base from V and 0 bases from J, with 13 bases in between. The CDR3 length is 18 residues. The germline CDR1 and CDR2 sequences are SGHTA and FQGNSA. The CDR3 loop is CASSLGLGTHSGANVLTF. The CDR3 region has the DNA TGTGCCAGCAGCTTAGGCTTAGGCACTCACTCTGGGGCCAACGTCCTGACTTTC.

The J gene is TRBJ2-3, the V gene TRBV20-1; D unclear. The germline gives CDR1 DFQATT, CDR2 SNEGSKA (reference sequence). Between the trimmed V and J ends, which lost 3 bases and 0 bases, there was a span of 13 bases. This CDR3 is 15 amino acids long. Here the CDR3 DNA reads TGCAGTGCTAGCCTTTGGATAGCTAGCACAGATACGCAGTATTTT. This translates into CSASLWIASTDTQYF.

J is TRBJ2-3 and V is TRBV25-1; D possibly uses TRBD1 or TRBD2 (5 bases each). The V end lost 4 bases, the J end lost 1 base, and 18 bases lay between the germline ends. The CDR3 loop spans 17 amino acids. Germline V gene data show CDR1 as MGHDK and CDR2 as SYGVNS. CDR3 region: CASSGGRQRLGTDTQYF. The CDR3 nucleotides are TGTGCCAGCAGTGGGGGGAGACAGAGGCTTGGCACAGATACGCAGTATTTT.

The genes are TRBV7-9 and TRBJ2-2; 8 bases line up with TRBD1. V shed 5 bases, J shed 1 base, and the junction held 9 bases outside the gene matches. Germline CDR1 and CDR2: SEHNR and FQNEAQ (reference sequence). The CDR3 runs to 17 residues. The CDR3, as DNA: TGTGCCAGCAGCGGGCTCGGACAGGGTCTGAACACCGGGGAGCTGTTTTTT. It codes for CASSGLGQGLNTGELFF.

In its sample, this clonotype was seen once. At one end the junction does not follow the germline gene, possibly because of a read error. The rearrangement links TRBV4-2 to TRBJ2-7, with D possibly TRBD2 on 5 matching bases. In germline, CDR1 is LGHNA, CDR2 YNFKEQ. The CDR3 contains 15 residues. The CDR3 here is CASSQDSEDSNEQYF. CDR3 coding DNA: TGTGCCAGCAGCCAAGATTCGGAGGACTCCAACGAGCAGTACTTC.

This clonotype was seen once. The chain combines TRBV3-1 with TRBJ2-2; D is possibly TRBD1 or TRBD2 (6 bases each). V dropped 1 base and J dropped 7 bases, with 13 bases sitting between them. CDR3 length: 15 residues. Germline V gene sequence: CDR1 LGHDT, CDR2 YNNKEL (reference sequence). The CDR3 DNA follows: TGTGCCAGCAGCCAAGCTTGGGGGGCAATCGGGGAGCTGTTTTTT. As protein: CASSQAWGAIGELFF.

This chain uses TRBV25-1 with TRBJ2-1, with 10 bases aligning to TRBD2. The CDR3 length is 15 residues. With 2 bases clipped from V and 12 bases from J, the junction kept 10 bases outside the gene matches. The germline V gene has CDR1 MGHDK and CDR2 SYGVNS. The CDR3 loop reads CASSEGTSAREGQFF. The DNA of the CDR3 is TGTGCCAGCAGTGAAGGGACTAGCGCTAGGGAAGGGCAGTTCTTC.